The sequence of this T cell receptor (beta chain) was determined in a study of control samples from healthy donors and cancer patients (dated by TCRdb to 2019 to 2021). Receptor amplification or capture employed the immunoSEQ multiplex PCR assay. TCRdb's version of the immuneACCESS table is confined to in-frame rearrangements and falls short of the full clone set. An unresolved V gene accounts for under half of the shortfall where checked; the remainder is of unknown origin. For this sample there are about 71,000 clones; roughly 90% appear just once. The top ten clonotypes cover under 20% of the sample. Points on this clone: This clone's antigen is unknown. It has no much larger one-base neighbor in the sample; base qualities were not kept.

Taken from the germline V gene (reference sequence), the CDR1 and CDR2 loops are LNHNV and YYDKDF. At the junction V is shortened by 2 bases and J by 5 bases, with 13 bases in between. Including cysteine and phenylalanine, the CDR3 has 15 amino acids. Left in the record is the CDR3 DNA by itself, 45 bases read in frame from the first base. The V and J genes are TRBV15 and TRBJ2-1; no D gene can be assigned with confidence. The sequencing input was PBMCs. This clonotype was sampled from a man aged 60-69 years with lung cancer. At the DNA level, the sequence is TGTGCCACCAGCAGAACCCGGAGCCAGCACAATGAGCAGTTCTTC. This codes for CATSRTRSQHNEQFF.